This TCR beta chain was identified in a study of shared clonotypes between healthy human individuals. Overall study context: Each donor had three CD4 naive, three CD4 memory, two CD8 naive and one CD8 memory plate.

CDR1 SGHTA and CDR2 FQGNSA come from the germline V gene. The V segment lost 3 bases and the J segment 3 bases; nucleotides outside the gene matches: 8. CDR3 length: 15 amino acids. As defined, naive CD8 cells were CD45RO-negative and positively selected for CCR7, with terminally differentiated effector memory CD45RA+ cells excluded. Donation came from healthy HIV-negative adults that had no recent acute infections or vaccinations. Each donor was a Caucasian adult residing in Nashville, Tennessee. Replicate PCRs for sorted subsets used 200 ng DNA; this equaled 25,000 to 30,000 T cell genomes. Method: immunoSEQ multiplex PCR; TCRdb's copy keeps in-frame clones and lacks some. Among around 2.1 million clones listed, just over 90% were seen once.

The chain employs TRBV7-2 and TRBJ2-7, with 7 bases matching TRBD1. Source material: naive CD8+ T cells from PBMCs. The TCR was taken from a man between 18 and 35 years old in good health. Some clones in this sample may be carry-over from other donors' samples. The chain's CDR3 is CASSFTGQRFYEQYF. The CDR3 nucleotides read TGTGCCAGCAGCTTCACGGGACAGAGGTTCTACGAGCAGTACTTC.